These 15 T cell receptor beta chains share one sample of origin, sequenced in a study of blood T cell repertoires in COVID-19. Generated by immunoSEQ multiplex PCR, the TCRdb table keeps only in-frame clones and is missing some. The top ten hold roughly 0.84% of the sample, which has about half a million clones, roughly 89% seen once. Sequencing used peripheral blood. The receptors come from a man aged 18 to 30 with COVID-19, enrolled during active disease.

The CDR3 DNA reads as TGTGCCAGCAGGGCTTACTCCTACAATGAGCAGTTCTTC. Protein sequence: CASRAYSYNEQFF. The chain joins TRBV5-4 to TRBJ2-1; D is ambiguous. CDR1 is SGHNT and CDR2 is YYREEE in the germline V gene (reference sequence). This CDR3 is built from 13 residues. V was shortened by 5 bases and J by 0 bases, with 6 bases between the two germline ends.

A note on this clone: Mismatch with germline at one junction end may stem from a read error. The chain is built from TRBV5-6 and TRBJ2-1; 8 bases fit TRBD1. Germline V lookup: CDR1 SGHDT, CDR2 YYEEEE. The CDR3 contains 14 residues. As DNA, the CDR3 is TGTGCCAGCAGCAGGACAGGGACCTACCATGAGCAGTTCTTC. Translated: CASSRTGTYHEQFF.

This chain connects TRBV20-1 to TRBJ2-3, with D possibly matching TRBD2 (7 bases). Trimming took 3 bases from V and 3 from J, leaving 16 bases between them. This CDR3 comprises 15 residues. The germline V gene has CDR1 DFQATT and CDR2 SNEGSKA (reference sequence). The CDR3: CSASSGAGATDTQYF. The CDR3, as DNA: TGCAGTGCTAGTTCTGGGGCGGGGGCAACAGATACGCAGTATTTT.

This chain uses TRBV19 with TRBJ2-2; D is perhaps TRBD2 (7 bases). V lost 8 bases and J lost 5, with 18 bases in between. The CDR3 consists of 15 residues. Germline lookup yields CDR1 LNHDA and CDR2 SQIVND (reference sequence). CDR3 coding DNA: TGTGCCAGTCGGGGGGCGGGAGTAAAGACCGGGGAGCTGTTTTTT. Protein: CASRGAGVKTGELFF.

The chain couples TRBV7-9 to TRBJ2-1, with TRBD2 identical over 15 bases. Germline V gives CDR1 SEHNR, CDR2 FQNEAQ (reference sequence). This CDR3 spans 16 amino acids. Germline trimming cut 5 bases from V and 7 bases from J; bases unmatched to any gene: 6. The CDR3 DNA sequence: TGTGCCAGCAGCCCCGGACTAGCGGGAGGGAAGAATGAGCAGTTCTTC. Amino acid sequence: CASSPGLAGGKNEQFF.

The chain uses TRBV19 and TRBJ2-1, with D perhaps matching TRBD2 (5 bases). The ends were cut back, 6 bases at V and 4 bases at J, with 10 bases in the middle. Looked up from germline, CDR1 is LNHDA and CDR2 is SQIVND (reference sequence). CDR3 length equals 13 residues. DNA for the CDR3: TGTGCCAGTAGATTGCGGGCGTACAATGAGCAGTTCTTC. This translates into CASRLRAYNEQFF.

This chain links TRBV3-1 (or the pseudogene TRBV3-2) with TRBJ1-1; 8 bases match TRBD1. The CDR3 is 14 residues long. Germline V lookup: CDR1 LGHDT, CDR2 YNNKEL (reference sequence). V lost 2 bases and J lost 4; bases outside the gene matches: 3. The DNA of the CDR3 is TGTGCCAGCAGCCAACCTGGGACAGGCACTGAAGCTTTCTTT. It specifies CASSQPGTGTEAFF.

V and J are TRBV5-4 and TRBJ1-1, with 7 nucleotides matching TRBD1. V shed 0 bases, J shed 6 bases, and the junction held 5 bases outside the gene matches. Per germline, CDR1 SGHNT and CDR2 YYREEE (reference sequence). The CDR3 consists of 14 residues. The DNA for the CDR3 is TGTGCCAGCAGCTTGGCCGGTGGACAGGCTGAAGCTTTCTTT. Its protein is CASSLAGGQAEAFF.

The chain carries TRBV12-5 and TRBJ2-3; the match to TRBD2 covers 14 bases. In germline, CDR1 is LGHNT, CDR2 FRNRAP. The CDR3 consists of 17 residues. Trimming cost V 1 base and J 3 bases; bases outside gene matches: 3. The CDR3 bases are TGTGCTAGTGGTTTGGCCGGGACTAGCGGGGGAACAGATACGCAGTATTTT. This encodes CASGLAGTSGGTDTQYF.

The rearrangement joins TRBV4-1 to TRBJ2-2, with 12 positions matching TRBD2. Losses at the gene ends were 4 bases for V and 7 bases for J; bases not matched to a gene: 13. Looked up from germline, CDR1 is MGHRA and CDR2 is YSYEKL. The length of the CDR3 is 18 residues. As DNA, the CDR3 is TGCGCCAGCAGCCTCGGTCGGCTAGCGGGAGGGCCGGGCGGGGAGCTGTTTTTT. This encodes CASSLGRLAGGPGGELFF.

The chain couples TRBV11-2 to TRBJ2-7, with 9 bases fitting TRBD1. Trimming removed 7 bases from V and 5 bases from J; junction bases left unmatched: 9. Germline values: CDR1 SGHAT, CDR2 FQNNGV. The CDR3 consists of 14 residues. The CDR3 spells CASNLGTGLNEQYF. The CDR3 bases are TGTGCCAGCAACCTCGGGACAGGGCTGAACGAGCAGTACTTC.

The gene calls are TRBV2 and TRBJ1-4; 7 nucleotides agree with TRBD1. Germline V gene data show CDR1 as SNHLY and CDR2 as FYNNEI. There are 13 residues in the CDR3. Trimming removed 4 bases from V and 10 bases from J; junction bases left unmatched: 6. The CDR3 region has the DNA TGTGCCAGCAGTGGGAGACAGGGTGTAAAACTGTTTTTT. Residues: CASSGRQGVKLFF.

V gene TRBV11-3 combines with J gene TRBJ2-5; 9 positions match TRBD2. V lost 3 bases to trimming and J lost 1 base; unmatched junction nucleotides: 3. This CDR3 region has 15 residues. CDR1 SGHNT and CDR2 YENEEA come from the germline V gene. The CDR3 region is CASSLREGFQETQYF. CDR3 nucleotides: TGTGCCAGCAGCTTGCGGGAGGGGTTCCAAGAGACCCAGTACTTC.

V and J are TRBV19 and TRBJ1-6; no definite D call. The V gene lost 3 bases and the J gene lost 7 bases, with 4 bases spanning the gap. The germline V gene encodes CDR1 LNHDA and CDR2 SQIVND (reference sequence). The CDR3 is 12 residues long. For the CDR3, the DNA is TGTGCCAGTAGTATCGCGAATTCACCCCTCCACTTT. The encoded protein is CASSIANSPLHF.

The V and J genes are TRBV12-3 or TRBV12-4 and TRBJ2-1; 8 bases line up with TRBD2. The CDR3 sequence is 12 residues long. With 7 bases clipped from V and 10 bases from J, the junction kept 6 bases outside the gene matches. The CDR3 is CASTLRGGEQFF. The CDR3 DNA sequence: TGTGCCAGCACCCTACGGGGGGGCGAGCAGTTCTTC.